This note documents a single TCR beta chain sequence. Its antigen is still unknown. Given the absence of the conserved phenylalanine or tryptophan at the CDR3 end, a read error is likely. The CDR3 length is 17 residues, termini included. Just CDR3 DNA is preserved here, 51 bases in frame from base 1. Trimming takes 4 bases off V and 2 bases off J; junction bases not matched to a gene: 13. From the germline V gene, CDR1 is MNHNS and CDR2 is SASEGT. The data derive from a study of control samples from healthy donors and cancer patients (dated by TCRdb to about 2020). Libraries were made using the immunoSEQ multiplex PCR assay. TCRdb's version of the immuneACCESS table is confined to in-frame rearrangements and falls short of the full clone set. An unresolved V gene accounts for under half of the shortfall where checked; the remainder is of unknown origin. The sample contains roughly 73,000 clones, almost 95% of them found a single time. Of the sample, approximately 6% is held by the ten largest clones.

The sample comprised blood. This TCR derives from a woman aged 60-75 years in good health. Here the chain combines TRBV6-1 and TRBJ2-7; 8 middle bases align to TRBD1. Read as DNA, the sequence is TGTGCCAGCAGTGCGGTAAGACAGGGGATTTTCACCTACGAGCAGTACCTC. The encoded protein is CASSAVRQGIFTYEQYL.